The clone carrying this TCR beta chain came up a few times. The data belong to a study of early T cells in non-severe SARS-CoV-2 infection. Germline V CDR1 and CDR2: MNHEY, SMNVEV (reference sequence). The CDR3 is 15 amino acids. Deletions cut 1 base from V and 4 bases from J, with 14 bases between. MiXCR, applied by TCRdb to the 5' RACE reads, yields one record per CDR3 protein. Of approximately 52,000 distinct CDR3 sequences listed, 8% to 9% are singletons. Source material: whole blood. The rearrangement uses TRBV27 and TRBJ2-7, with D maybe TRBD1 (5 bases). The clonotype originates from an adult who was a healthcare worker with PCR-confirmed SARS-CoV-2 infection or an uninfected control (not recorded which). The CDR3 sequence is CASSLYAGLIYEQYF. As DNA, the CDR3 is TGTGCCAGCAGTTTATACGCAGGGCTAATTTACGAGCAGTACTTC.